The next 15 T cell receptor beta chains were all read from a single sample in a study of neurological immune-mediated disorders. One entry per CDR3 protein results from TCRdb running MiXCR on the 5' RACE reads. Of fewer than 40,000 distinct CDR3 sequences listed, around 5% are singletons. Sequenced: CD4+ T cells from blood. The receptors stem from a man aged 18 to 30 in good health.

The chain joins TRBV12-3 or TRBV12-4 to TRBJ2-1; D call uncertain. The CDR3 extends over 13 amino acids. Trimming cost V 11 bases and J 6 bases, with 17 bases left between them. The CDR3 DNA reads TGTGCCGGCCGCCGCGCATCGGGCAATGAGCAGTTCTTC. Translating it yields CAGRRASGNEQFF.

This clonotype has a count of ten or more. The V call is TRBV7-2, the J call TRBJ2-1, with D possibly being TRBD1 or TRBD2 (5 bases each). CDR1 SGHTA and CDR2 FQGNSA come from the germline V gene. CDR3 length: 15 residues. Trimming took off 5 bases at V and 2 bases at J, with 13 bases between the two ends. In DNA form, the CDR3 reads TGTGCCAGCAGCCGGGACGGGTCAACCTACAATGAGCAGTTCTTC. It codes for CASSRDGSTYNEQFF.

This clonotype was counted ten times or more. The rearrangement uses TRBV19 and TRBJ2-7; the D gene could be TRBD1 or TRBD2 (5 bases each). CDR1 and CDR2 from the germline V gene are LNHDA and SQIVND (reference sequence). The ends were cut back, 7 bases at V and 2 bases at J, with 18 bases in the middle. The CDR3 covers 15 residues. CDR3 in DNA: TGTGCCAGTACCCCAACGGTCTTGGGGGCCTACGAGCAGTACTTC. It yields the protein CASTPTVLGAYEQYF. The whole variable domain, remainder taken from reference TRBV19 and TRBJ2-7, is DGGITQSPKYLFRKEGQNVTLSCEQNLNHDAMYWYRQDPGQGLRLIYYSQIVNDFQKGDIAEGYSVSREKKESFPLTVTSAQKNPTAFYLCASTPTVLGAYEQYFGPGTRLTVT.

At least ten counts were recorded for this clonotype. The rearrangement uses TRBV5-1 and TRBJ2-1, with 8 bases lining up with TRBD1. From germline, CDR1 is SGHRS and CDR2 YFSETQ. This CDR3 spans 15 amino acids. The V and J ends lost 7 bases and 4 bases, in that order; junction bases with no gene match: 10. CDR3 residues: CASGAGGEGYNEQFF. The DNA for the CDR3 is TGCGCCAGCGGGGCAGGGGGCGAGGGATACAATGAGCAGTTCTTC.

This clonotype was detected many times. This chain links TRBV28 with TRBJ2-7; 11 bases are a match to TRBD1. The CDR3 runs 14 residues. Germline CDR1 MDHEN, CDR2 SYDVKM. Trimming removed 5 bases from V and 3 bases from J; junction bases left unmatched: 3. The CDR3 loop is CASSAGTGGYEQYF. The CDR3 DNA follows: TGTGCCAGCAGTGCCGGGACAGGGGGCTACGAGCAGTACTTC.

This clonotype occurred many times. The CDR3 is CASTVERINYGYTF. As DNA, the CDR3 is TGTGCCAGCACCGTCGAGCGGATTAACTATGGCTACACCTTC. The V gene is TRBV6-2 or TRBV6-3, the J gene TRBJ1-2; D remains unclear. V was pared by 7 bases and J by 1 base, with 13 bases between. CDR3 length: 14 residues. Germline CDR1 is MNHEY and CDR2 is SVGEGT.

The sample holds many counts of this clonotype. The V call is TRBV5-1, the J call TRBJ2-5, with D perhaps TRBD2 (6 bases). Trimming took 0 bases from V and 5 from J, leaving 14 bases between them. Germline loops: CDR1 SGHRS, CDR2 YFSETQ. CDR3 length: 15 amino acids. The CDR3 nucleotides read TGCGCCAGCAGCTTGGTGTGGGAGGCCCAGGAGACCCAGTACTTC. Encoded protein: CASSLVWEAQETQYF. Looking up the rest from reference TRBV5-1 and TRBJ2-5 gives the full variable domain: KAGVTQTPRYLIKTRGQQVTLSCSPISGHRSVSWYQQTPGQGLQFLFEYFSETQRNKGNFPGRFSGRQFSNSRSEMNVSTLELGDSALYLCASSLVWEAQETQYFGPGTRLLVL.

This clonotype has a count of ten or more. The V and J genes are TRBV6-1 and TRBJ1-2; a possible D gene is TRBD1 (6 bases). Trimming took 5 bases from V and 10 from J, leaving 11 bases between them. Germline V CDR1 and CDR2: MNHNS, SASEGT. The CDR3 has 11 residues. CDR3 sequence: CASSFTGYYTF. CDR3 sequence (DNA): TGTGCCAGCAGTTTCACAGGGTACTACACCTTC.

This clonotype has at least ten counts. The chain joins TRBV29-1 to TRBJ1-2, with a possible D match to TRBD1 (6 bases). The CDR3 loop spans 14 amino acids. Trimming stripped 3 bases from V and 9 bases from J, with 20 bases between. Germline loops: CDR1 SQVTM, CDR2 ANQGSEA. CDR3 bases: TGCAGCGTTGATTGGGCTGGACAGAAGTCGCGCTACACCTTC. The encoded protein is CSVDWAGQKSRYTF.

This clonotype was observed at least ten times. The gene calls are TRBV7-9 and TRBJ1-4; no clear D gene. This CDR3 has 12 amino acids. CDR1 and CDR2 from the germline V gene are SEHNR and FQNEAQ (reference sequence). With 7 bases removed from V and 8 bases from J, the gap between germline ends came to 11 bases. The CDR3 nucleotides are TGTGCCAGCACCCTTAGAGGCGAAAAACTGTTTTTT. Amino acids: CASTLRGEKLFF.

This clonotype was recorded many times. The chain employs TRBV5-6 and TRBJ2-3; 14 bases match TRBD2. CDR1 is SGHDT, CDR2 YYEEEE, per germline. This CDR3 has 17 amino acids. The J segment lost 1 base and the V segment lost 0 bases, leaving 1 base of the junction unmatched. This chain's CDR3 is CASSLAGLAGGTDTQYF. For the CDR3, the DNA is TGTGCCAGCAGCTTGGCGGGACTAGCGGGGGGCACAGATACGCAGTATTTT.

This clonotype was found many times. V gene TRBV6-5 combines with J gene TRBJ1-2; tentatively, D is TRBD1 (6 bases). CDR3 length: 13 residues. Trimming pared 5 bases from V and 6 bases from J, leaving 13 bases between. Germline V CDR1 and CDR2: MNHEY, SVGAGI. CDR3 amino acids: CASSPHRANGYTF. The CDR3 nucleotides read TGTGCCAGCAGTCCCCACAGGGCGAATGGCTACACCTTC.

There are a few counts of this clonotype. V gene TRBV18 combines with J gene TRBJ2-3, with 7 bases that match TRBD1. This CDR3 has 16 amino acids. The J segment lost 0 bases and the V segment lost 4 bases, leaving 7 bases of the junction unmatched. Germline CDR1 KGHSH, CDR2 LQKENI. In nucleotides, the CDR3 is TGTGCCAGCTCACTTTATCAGGGGGAAAGCACAGATACGCAGTATTTT. It yields the protein CASSLYQGESTDTQYF.

This clonotype was picked up many times. The gene calls are TRBV29-1 and TRBJ1-1; D remains ambiguous. The CDR3 is 10 amino acids. Deletions cut 3 bases from V and 7 bases from J, with 6 bases between. Germline CDR1 reads SQVTM; CDR2 reads ANQGSEA. The CDR3, as DNA: TGCAGCGTTGAGAGGAGTGAAGCTTTCTTT. This gives the protein CSVERSEAFF.

The V gene is TRBV20-1, the J gene TRBJ2-5; 12 bases are shared with TRBD2. This CDR3 has 17 amino acids. V trimming: 1 base; J trimming: 2 bases; junction bases outside the gene matches: 8. Germline CDR1 and CDR2: DFQATT and SNEGSKA (reference sequence). The chain's CDR3 is CSARGLAGANIQETQYF. The CDR3 bases are TGCAGTGCTAGAGGACTAGCGGGGGCCAACATACAAGAGACCCAGTACTTC.